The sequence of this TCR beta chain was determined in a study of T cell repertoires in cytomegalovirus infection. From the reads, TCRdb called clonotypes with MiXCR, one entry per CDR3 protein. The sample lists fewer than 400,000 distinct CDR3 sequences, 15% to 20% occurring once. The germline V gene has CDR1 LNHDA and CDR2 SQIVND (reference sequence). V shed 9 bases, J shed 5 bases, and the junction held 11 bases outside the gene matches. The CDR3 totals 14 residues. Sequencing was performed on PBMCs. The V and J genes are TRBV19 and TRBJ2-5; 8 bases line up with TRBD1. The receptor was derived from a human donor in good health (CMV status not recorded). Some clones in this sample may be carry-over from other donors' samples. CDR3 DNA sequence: TGTGCCAGGCACCGGGACAGGAGGTTCGAGACCCAGTACTTC. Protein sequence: CARHRDRRFETQYF.